What follows are 2 T cell receptor beta chains derived from one specimen sequenced in a study of blood T cell repertoires in COVID-19. This table comes from immunoSEQ multiplex PCR, and its TCRdb copy is limited to in-frame clones, with some not included. The data contain more than 80,000 clones, roughly 72% of them singletons. Sequenced material: peripheral blood. These receptors came from a woman in her fifties or sixties in a cohort sampled during active or convalescent COVID-19.

The table lists this clone with a count of one. The CDR3 DNA reads as TGTGCCAGCTCACCCAGGGGGGAGACCCAGTACTTC. It translates to CASSPRGETQYF. The rearrangement uses TRBV18 and TRBJ2-5, with TRBD1 matching 7 bases. The V and J ends lost 3 bases and 5 bases, in that order; junction bases with no gene match: 0. This CDR3 region has 12 residues. Germline CDR1 reads KGHSH; CDR2 reads LQKENI.

This clone was seen more than once but under ten times. This sequence joins TRBV6-5 and TRBJ2-7, with a weak D call TRBD1 (6 bases). Germline V gene lookup returns CDR1 MNHEY and CDR2 SVGAGI. Trimming pared 7 bases from V and 0 bases from J, leaving 13 bases between. The CDR3 length is 14 residues. The CDR3 loop reads CASILIQGSYEQYF. CDR3 coding DNA: TGTGCCAGCATCCTGATACAGGGCTCCTACGAGCAGTACTTC.